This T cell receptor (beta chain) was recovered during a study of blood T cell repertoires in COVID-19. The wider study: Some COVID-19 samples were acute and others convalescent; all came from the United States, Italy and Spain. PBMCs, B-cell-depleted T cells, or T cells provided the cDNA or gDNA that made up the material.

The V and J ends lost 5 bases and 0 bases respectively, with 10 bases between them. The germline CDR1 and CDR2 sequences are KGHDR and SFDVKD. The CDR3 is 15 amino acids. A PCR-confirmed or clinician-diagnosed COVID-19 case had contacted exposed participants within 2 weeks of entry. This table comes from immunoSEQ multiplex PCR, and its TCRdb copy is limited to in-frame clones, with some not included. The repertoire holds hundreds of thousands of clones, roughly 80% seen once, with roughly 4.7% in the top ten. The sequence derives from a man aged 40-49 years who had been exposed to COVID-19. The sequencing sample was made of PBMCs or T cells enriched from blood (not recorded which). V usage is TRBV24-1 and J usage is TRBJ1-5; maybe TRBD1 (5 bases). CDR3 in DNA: TGTGCCACCAGTGTTGGGGGGTATAGCAATCAGCCCCAGCATTTT. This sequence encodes CATSVGGYSNQPQHF.